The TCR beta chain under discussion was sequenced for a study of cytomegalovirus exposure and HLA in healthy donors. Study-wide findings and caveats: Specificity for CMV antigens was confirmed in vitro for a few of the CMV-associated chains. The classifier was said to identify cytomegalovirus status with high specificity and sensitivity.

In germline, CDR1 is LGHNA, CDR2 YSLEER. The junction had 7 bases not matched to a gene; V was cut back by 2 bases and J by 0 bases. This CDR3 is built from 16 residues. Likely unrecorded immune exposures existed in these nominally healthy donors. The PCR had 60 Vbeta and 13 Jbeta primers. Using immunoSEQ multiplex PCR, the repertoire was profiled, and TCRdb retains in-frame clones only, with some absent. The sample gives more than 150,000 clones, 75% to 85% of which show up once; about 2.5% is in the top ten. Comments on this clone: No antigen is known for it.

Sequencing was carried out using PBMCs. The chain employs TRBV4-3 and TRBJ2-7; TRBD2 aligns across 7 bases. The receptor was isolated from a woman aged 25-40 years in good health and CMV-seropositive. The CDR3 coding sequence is TGCGCCAGCAGCCAATGGTCGCGGGGGTCCTCCTACGAGCAGTACTTC. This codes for CASSQWSRGSSYEQYF.